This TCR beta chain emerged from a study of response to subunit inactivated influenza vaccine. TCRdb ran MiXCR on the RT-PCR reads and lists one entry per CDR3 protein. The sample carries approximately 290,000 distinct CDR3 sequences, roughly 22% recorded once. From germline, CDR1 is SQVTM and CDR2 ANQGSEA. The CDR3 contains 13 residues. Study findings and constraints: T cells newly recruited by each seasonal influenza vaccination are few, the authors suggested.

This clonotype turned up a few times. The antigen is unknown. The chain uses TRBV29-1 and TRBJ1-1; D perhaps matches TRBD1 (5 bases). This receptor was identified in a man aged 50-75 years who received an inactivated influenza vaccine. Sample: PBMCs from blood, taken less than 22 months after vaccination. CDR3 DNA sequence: TGCAGTGTGGGGGGGAGGTTGGGGACTGAAGCTTTCTTT. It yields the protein CSVGGRLGTEAFF.